This T cell receptor beta chain is from a study of blood T cell repertoires in COVID-19 (TCRdb year 2020). Background on the whole study: Samples from collaborators originated in the United States, Italy and Spain and spanned both the acute and convalescent phases of COVID-19. The samples were drawn from the first 160 participants of the ongoing ImmuneRACE study and from under 1,500 subjects provided by 6 global collaborators. The material from the prospective study consisted of cDNA or gDNA derived from T cells, B-cell-depleted T cells, or PBMCs. The dataset comprised deeply sampled blood TCRbeta repertoires from subjects exposed to, actively infected with, or recovered from COVID-19. The repertoires were made available in a free public database intended to serve as a resource for research on the immune response to SARS-CoV-2. The sample metadata nearly always contained a de-identified subject ID, COVID-19 status, age in years and sex. Where HLA class I and class II types were available, the types were taken from metadata supplied by the sample provider, not from assay-based typing. The investigation overall reported the following: The amount of clinical and demographic metadata varied by source and participant and was provided uncurated.

Samples from volunteer blood donors who had recovered from COVID-19 were contributed by a second Seattle source. The collaborating institutions used their own protocols to collect whole blood in K2EDTA tubes. Collaborator samples were shipped for TCRbeta analysis as frozen whole blood, isolated PBMCs, or DNA extracted from either sample type. As concerns this clone: Its target antigen remains unknown. No much larger clonotype is one base removed from it; base qualities were not supplied.

TCRbeta CDR3 regions were amplified from genomic DNA using the immunoSEQ Assay, a bias-controlled multiplex PCR. Per the authors' processing: The number of nucleated cells in each sample was estimated by amplification of reference gene primers within the assay. To quantify the absolute abundance of each unique TCRbeta CDR3 rearrangement, sequence reads were collapsed and filtered. For each sample, productive Simpson clonality was calculated as the square root of Simpson's diversity index over productive rearrangements. TCRdb mirrors the immuneACCESS table, restricted to in-frame sequences. Some clones are absent from its copies; in checked studies, under half trace to an unresolved V gene, and the reason for the others is unknown. V and J calls and clone size are copied from that table; D and trimming were computed from the DNA. Within this sample are roughly 260,000 clones, with about nine tenths of them counted one time only. The ten largest clones capture roughly 9.8% of the sample.

The junction shows trimming of 4 bases on V and 4 bases on J, plus 7 bases between the germline ends. CDR1 and CDR2, per the germline V gene, are SNHLY and FYNNEI. The CDR3 covers 12 residues, taking in both the cysteine and the phenylalanine. Just CDR3 DNA is preserved here, 36 bases in frame from base 1. The chain was built from TRBV2 and TRBJ2-5, with no confidently assigned D gene. The specimen sequenced was peripheral blood. The receptor was isolated from a man aged 35-49 years who had recovered from COVID-19. The DNA sequence is given as TGTGCCAGCAGTGGTCGCGGAGAGACCCAGTACTTC. This yields the protein CASSGRGETQYF.